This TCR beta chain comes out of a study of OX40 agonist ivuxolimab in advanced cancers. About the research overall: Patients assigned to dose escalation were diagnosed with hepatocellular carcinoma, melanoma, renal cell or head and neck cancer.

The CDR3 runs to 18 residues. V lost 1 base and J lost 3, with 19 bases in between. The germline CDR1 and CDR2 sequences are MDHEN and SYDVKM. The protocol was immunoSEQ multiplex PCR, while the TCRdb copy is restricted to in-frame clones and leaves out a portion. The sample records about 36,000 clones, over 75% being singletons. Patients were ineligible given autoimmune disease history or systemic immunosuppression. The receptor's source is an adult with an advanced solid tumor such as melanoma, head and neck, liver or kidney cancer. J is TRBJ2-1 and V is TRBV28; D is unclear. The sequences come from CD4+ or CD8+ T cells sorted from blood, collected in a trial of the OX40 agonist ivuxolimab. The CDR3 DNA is TGTGCCAGCAGTTTATCTATTGGGCTAGAGGAACTCTACAATGAGCAGTTCTTC. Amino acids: CASSLSIGLEELYNEQFF.